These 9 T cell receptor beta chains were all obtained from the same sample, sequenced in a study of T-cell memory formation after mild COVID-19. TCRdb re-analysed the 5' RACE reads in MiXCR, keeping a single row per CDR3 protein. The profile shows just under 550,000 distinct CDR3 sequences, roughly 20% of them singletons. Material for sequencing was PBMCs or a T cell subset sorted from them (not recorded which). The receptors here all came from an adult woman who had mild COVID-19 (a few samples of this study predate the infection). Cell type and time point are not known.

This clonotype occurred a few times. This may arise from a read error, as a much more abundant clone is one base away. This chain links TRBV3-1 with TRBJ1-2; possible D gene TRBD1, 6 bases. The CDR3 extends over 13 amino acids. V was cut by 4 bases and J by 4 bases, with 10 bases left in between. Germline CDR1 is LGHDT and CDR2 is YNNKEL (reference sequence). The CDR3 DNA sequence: TGTGCCAGCAGCCCGGGACACGGCTATGGCTACACCTTC. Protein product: CASSPGHGYGYTF.

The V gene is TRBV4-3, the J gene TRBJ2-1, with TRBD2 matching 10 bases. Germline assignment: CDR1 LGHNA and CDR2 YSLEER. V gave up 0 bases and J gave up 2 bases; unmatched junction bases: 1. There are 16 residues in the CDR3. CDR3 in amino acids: CASSQDTSGTYNEQFF. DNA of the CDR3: TGCGCCAGCAGCCAAGATACTAGCGGGACCTACAATGAGCAGTTCTTC.

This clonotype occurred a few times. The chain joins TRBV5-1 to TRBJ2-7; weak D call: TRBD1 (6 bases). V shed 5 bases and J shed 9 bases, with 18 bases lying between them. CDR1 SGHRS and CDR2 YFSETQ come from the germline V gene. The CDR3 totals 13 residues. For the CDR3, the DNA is TGCGCCAGCAGGCCAGGGGAAAGGGAAGGGCAGTACTTC. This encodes CASRPGEREGQYF. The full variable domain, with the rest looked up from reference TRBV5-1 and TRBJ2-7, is KAGVTQTPRYLIKTRGQQVTLSCSPISGHRSVSWYQQTPGQGLQFLFEYFSETQRNKGNFPGRFSGRQFSNSRSEMNVSTLELGDSALYLCASRPGEREGQYFGPGTRLTVT.

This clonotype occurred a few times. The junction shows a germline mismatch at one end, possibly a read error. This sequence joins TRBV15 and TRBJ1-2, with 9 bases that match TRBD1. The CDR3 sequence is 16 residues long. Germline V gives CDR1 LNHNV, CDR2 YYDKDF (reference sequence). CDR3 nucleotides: TGTGTCACCAGTCGAAGCGGCCGGGACAGGGCCCACGGCTACACCTTC. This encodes CVTSRSGRDRAHGYTF.

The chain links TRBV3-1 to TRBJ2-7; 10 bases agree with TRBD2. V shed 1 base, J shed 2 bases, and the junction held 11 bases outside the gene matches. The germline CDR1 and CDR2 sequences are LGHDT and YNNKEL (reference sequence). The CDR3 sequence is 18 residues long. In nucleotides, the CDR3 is TGTGCCAGCAGCCAAGTGGGTCGAGCGGGGGGGTACGCCTACGAGCAGTACTTC. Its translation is CASSQVGRAGGYAYEQYF.

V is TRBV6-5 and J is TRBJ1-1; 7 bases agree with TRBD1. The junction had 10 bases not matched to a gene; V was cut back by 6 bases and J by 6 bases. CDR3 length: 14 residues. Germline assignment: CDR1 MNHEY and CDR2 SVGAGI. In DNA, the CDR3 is TGTGCCAGCAGCTACCGACAGGGAACGGCTGAAGCTTTCTTT. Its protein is CASSYRQGTAEAFF.

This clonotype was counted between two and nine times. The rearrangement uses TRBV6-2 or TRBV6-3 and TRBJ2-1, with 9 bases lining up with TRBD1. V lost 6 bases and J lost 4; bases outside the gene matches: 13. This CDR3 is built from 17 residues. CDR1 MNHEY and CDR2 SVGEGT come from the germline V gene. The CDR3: CASRQDRGWGTYNEQFF. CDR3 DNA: TGTGCCAGCAGACAGGACAGGGGATGGGGGACGTACAATGAGCAGTTCTTC.

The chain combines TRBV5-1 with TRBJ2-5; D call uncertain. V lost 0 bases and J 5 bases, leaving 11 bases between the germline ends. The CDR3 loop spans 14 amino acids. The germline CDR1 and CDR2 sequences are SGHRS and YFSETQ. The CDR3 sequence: CASSLASREETQYF. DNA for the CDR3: TGCGCCAGCAGCTTGGCCAGTCGCGAGGAGACCCAGTACTTC.

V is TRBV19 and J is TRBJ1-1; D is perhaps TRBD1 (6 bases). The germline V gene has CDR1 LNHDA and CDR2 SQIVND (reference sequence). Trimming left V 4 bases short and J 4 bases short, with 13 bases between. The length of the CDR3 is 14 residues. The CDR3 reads CASSSVGGGTEAFF. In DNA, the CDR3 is TGTGCCAGTAGTAGTGTCGGGGGCGGCACTGAAGCTTTCTTT.